One and the same sample provided the 15 T cell receptor beta chains below, sequenced in a study of Ad26.COV2.S vaccination and SARS-CoV-2 variants. The repertoire was sequenced with immunoSEQ multiplex PCR; TCRdb's copy has only in-frame clones and lacks some. The repertoire includes around 140,000 clones, just over 85% of them detected once, and 5% sits in the top ten. The sequenced sample was peripheral blood, obtained after recovery from COVID-19. The receptor source for this set is a human donor who had recovered from COVID-19.

The rearrangement links TRBV5-1 to TRBJ2-1; 7 bases fit TRBD2. The V segment lost 0 bases and the J segment 8 bases; nucleotides outside the gene matches: 5. Looked up from germline, CDR1 is SGHRS and CDR2 is YFSETQ. The CDR3 runs 14 residues. CDR3 sequence (DNA): TGCGCCAGCAGCTTGGTGGCGGGGGTAGATGAGCAGTTCTTC. Encoded protein: CASSLVAGVDEQFF.

V usage is TRBV6-6 and J usage is TRBJ2-2; D is unresolved. Trimming stripped 2 bases from V and 5 bases from J, with 6 bases between. The CDR3 sequence is 13 residues long. In germline, CDR1 is MNHNY, CDR2 SVGAGI (reference sequence). The CDR3 loop is CASSYGRTGELFF. The CDR3 nucleotides read TGTGCCAGCAGTTACGGTCGGACCGGGGAGCTGTTTTTT.

A few counts support this clone. The J gene is TRBJ2-2, the V gene TRBV4-1, with D possibly matching TRBD2 (5 bases). V lost 2 bases and J 5 bases, leaving 21 bases between the germline ends. The CDR3 runs 18 residues. The germline CDR1 and CDR2 sequences are MGHRA and YSYEKL. As DNA, the CDR3 is TGCGCCAGCAGCCAACCCGTACCTCGGAACGGGGAGACCGGGGAGCTGTTTTTT. This gives the protein CASSQPVPRNGETGELFF.

CDR3: CASSHHWQGQETQYF. The CDR3 region has the DNA TGCGCCAGCAGCCACCATTGGCAGGGTCAAGAGACCCAGTACTTC. The chain recombines TRBV4-1 with TRBJ2-5, with a tentative D call TRBD1 (5 bases). The CDR3 totals 15 residues. Trimming removed 3 bases at V and 2 bases at J, with 13 bases between. Germline CDR1 and CDR2: MGHRA and YSYEKL.

A single count supports this clone. The chain employs TRBV6-5 and TRBJ1-2; tentatively, D is TRBD1 (5 bases). The CDR3 is made up of 14 amino acids. From germline, CDR1 is MNHEY and CDR2 SVGAGI. V dropped 4 bases and J dropped 0 bases, with 9 bases sitting between them. The CDR3 is CASSSQGANYGYTF. Written as DNA, the CDR3 is TGTGCCAGCAGTTCTCAGGGAGCTAACTATGGCTACACCTTC.

V and J are TRBV6-5 and TRBJ1-3, with TRBD1 matching over 7 bases. Unmatched junction bases numbered 4, after V lost 0 bases and J lost 5 bases. The CDR3 length is 15 residues. In germline, CDR1 is MNHEY, CDR2 SVGAGI. CDR3 loop: CASSYSGQARNTIYF. As DNA, the CDR3 is TGTGCCAGCAGTTACTCCGGACAGGCGCGAAACACCATATATTTT.

The chain has TRBV6-1 and TRBJ2-5, with a tentative D call TRBD2 (5 bases). The CDR3 runs 15 residues. The germline gives CDR1 MNHNS, CDR2 SASEGT. The V and J ends lost 5 bases and 4 bases respectively, with 17 bases between them. Here the CDR3 reads CASSSRGFMSETQYF. The CDR3 DNA reads as TGTGCCAGCAGTTCACGGGGTTTTATGTCAGAGACCCAGTACTTC.

This chain uses TRBV18 with TRBJ1-4; D is ambiguous. The CDR3 is made up of 13 amino acids. Germline CDR1 is KGHSH and CDR2 is LQKENI. The ends were cut back, 4 bases at V and 5 bases at J, with 8 bases in the middle. In nucleotides, the CDR3 is TGTGCCAGCTCACTAGGACGGAATGAAAAACTGTTTTTT. This sequence encodes CASSLGRNEKLFF. The full variable domain, in which reference TRBV18 and TRBJ1-4 provide the parts outside the CDR3, is NAGVMQNPRHLVRRRGQEARLRCSPMKGHSHVYWYRQLPEEGLKFMVYLQKENIIDESGMPKERFSAEFPKEGPSILRIQQVVRGDSAAYFCASSLGRNEKLFFGSGTQLSVL.

This chain uses TRBV6-2 or TRBV6-3 with TRBJ1-5; D gene uncertain. With 2 bases removed from V and 0 bases from J, the gap between germline ends came to 11 bases. CDR3 length equals 16 residues. The germline gives CDR1 MNHEY, CDR2 SVGEGT. This CDR3 is CASSYGQDYSNQPQHF. In DNA form, the CDR3 reads TGTGCCAGCAGTTACGGGCAGGATTATAGCAATCAGCCCCAGCATTTT.

The V gene is TRBV30, the J gene TRBJ2-6; D not certain. The V end was cut by 3 bases, the J end by 0 bases, with 18 bases between. In germline, CDR1 is GTSNPN, CDR2 SVGIG (reference sequence). This CDR3 is 18 amino acids long. The CDR3: CAWSAYPGPFSGANVLTF. CDR3 coding DNA: TGTGCCTGGAGCGCCTACCCCGGGCCATTCTCTGGGGCCAACGTCCTGACTTTC.

The V and J genes are TRBV7-6 and TRBJ1-5, with D possibly TRBD1 on 5 matching bases. The CDR3 is made up of 15 amino acids. Trimming took 5 bases from V and 7 from J, leaving 18 bases between them. Germline lookup yields CDR1 SGHVS and CDR2 FNYEAQ. CDR3 sequence: CASSPRWTFNQPQHF. Here the CDR3 DNA reads TGTGCCAGCAGCCCACGCTGGACATTTAACCAGCCCCAGCATTTT.

This chain links TRBV29-1 with TRBJ1-4; D unresolved. Trimming left V 7 bases short and J 3 bases short, with 15 bases between. The CDR3 covers 14 residues. CDR1 and CDR2 (germline): SQVTM, ANQGSEA. Here the CDR3 DNA reads TGCAGCGGGGGAGGTAGCAGCCCTAATGAAAAACTGTTTTTT. It encodes CSGGGSSPNEKLFF.

The V and J genes are TRBV5-5 and TRBJ1-1; the D gene is possibly TRBD1 (6 bases). The CDR3 is 15 amino acids. Germline V lookup: CDR1 SGHKS, CDR2 YYEKEE (reference sequence). The V end was cut by 4 bases, the J end by 5 bases, with 18 bases between. The CDR3: CASSPRSVRGTEAFF. The CDR3 region has the DNA TGTGCCAGCAGCCCCAGATCGGTAAGGGGGACTGAAGCTTTCTTT.

V gene TRBV11-3 combines with J gene TRBJ2-3; 7 bases map to TRBD1. CDR1 is SGHNT, CDR2 YENEEA, per germline. The CDR3 is made up of 14 amino acids. The ends lost 4 bases at V and 3 bases at J; junction bases unmatched: 4. In nucleotides, the CDR3 is TGTGCCAGCAGCTCGGGACAGACAACAGATACGCAGTATTTT. Its protein is CASSSGQTTDTQYF.

In its sample, this clone was seen a few times. CDR3 in amino acids: CASSWTGFGQPQHF. The CDR3, as DNA: TGTGCCAGCAGTTGGACAGGTTTTGGTCAGCCCCAGCATTTT. This rearrangement joins TRBV6-5 to TRBJ1-5; 7 bases match TRBD1. V dropped 4 bases and J dropped 6; count of bases not matched to a gene: 6. The CDR3 spans 14 residues. CDR1 and CDR2 from the germline V gene are MNHEY and SVGAGI.